A single count supports the clone carrying this T cell receptor (beta chain). Its antigen is unidentified. The junction and the germline gene differ at one end; a read error may be behind it. The CDR3 has 14 amino acids. Documented treatment: approximately 9-day PBMC culture with coronavirus spike peptide pools or control peptides (ViraFEST assay). The sample is drawn from a study of vaccination and CD4 T cells after COVID-19. Study at large: In the control cultures, a CEFX pool, an HIV-1 Nef pool, or no peptide was supplied.

Researchers used the Oncomine TCR Beta short-read assay to sequence DNA from cultured CD4+ T cells. In TCRdb, the PCR reads were re-called with MiXCR into one record per CDR3 protein. The sample lists some 15,000 distinct CDR3 sequences; 38% were seen once. The receptor's source is a human donor who had recovered from COVID-19. Sequenced input: CD4+ T cells from blood, cultured in vitro. The chain recombines TRBV23-1 with TRBJ2-7; unclear D gene. TRBV23-1 is classed as an ORF, of uncertain function. The CDR3 nucleotides read TGCGCCAGCAGACAATCAAACCCATCCTACGAGCAGTACTTC. Translated, it gives CASRQSNPSYEQYF.